The sequence of this TCR beta chain was determined in a study of early T cells in non-severe SARS-CoV-2 infection. Study background: Unsorted whole blood bulk RNA was sequenced, with unpaired chains. Study outcomes and limitations: VDJdb matches were skewed toward anti-spike CD8 T cell responses.

In its sample, this clonotype was seen a few times. Its antigen is not known. V was trimmed by 4 bases and J by 8 bases, leaving 18 bases between them. Per the germline V gene, CDR1 is SGHRS and CDR2 is YFSETQ. The CDR3 consists of 15 residues. Unique molecular identifiers were added to individual cDNA molecules. TCRdb analysed the 5' RACE reads with MiXCR anew, one entry per CDR3 protein. The table lists some 30,000 distinct CDR3 sequences, 4.5% of them singletons. The sequence derives from an adult who was a healthcare worker with PCR-confirmed SARS-CoV-2 infection or an uninfected control (not recorded which). Sample: whole blood. This chain uses TRBV5-1 with TRBJ1-4; tentatively, D is TRBD1 (5 bases). CDR3 residues: CASSPHFGGDEKLFF. In DNA form, the CDR3 reads TGCGCCAGCAGCCCCCATTTTGGAGGGGACGAAAAACTGTTTTTT.